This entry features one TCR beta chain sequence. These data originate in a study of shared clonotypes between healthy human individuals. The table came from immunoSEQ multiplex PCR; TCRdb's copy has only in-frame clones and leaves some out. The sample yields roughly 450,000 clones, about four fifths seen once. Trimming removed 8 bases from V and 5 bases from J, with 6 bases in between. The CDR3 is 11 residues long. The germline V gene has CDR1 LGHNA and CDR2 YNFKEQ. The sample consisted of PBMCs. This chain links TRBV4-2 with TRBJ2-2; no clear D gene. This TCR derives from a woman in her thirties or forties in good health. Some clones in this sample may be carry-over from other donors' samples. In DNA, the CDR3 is TGTGCCAGCCGCGTTACCGGGGAGCTGTTTTTT. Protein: CASRVTGELFF.